This T cell receptor beta chain was observed in a study of T cells in Graves' hyperthyroidism and ophthalmopathy. Amplification of TCR beta CDR3 regions used RNA as the template. Initially, a first-round RT-PCR of the TCR CDR3 employed the HTBI primer set. TCRdb reprocessed the multiplex PCR reads via MiXCR and lists one record per CDR3 protein. Among 350,000 to 500,000 distinct CDR3 sequences, about 13% were seen once, and the ten largest hold more than 4.5%. The CDR3 contains 16 residues. Trimming took 5 bases from V and 4 from J, leaving 18 bases between them. Germline CDR1 reads MDHEN; CDR2 reads SYDVKM. In this sample, this clonotype turned up many times.

Sequencing was done on a sample of blood. This chain links TRBV28 with TRBJ2-1; D not certain. The TCR was taken from a young woman with Graves' hyperthyroidism. This CDR3 reads CASSPLRQSRYNEQFF. In DNA form, the CDR3 reads TGTGCCAGCAGTCCCCTCCGGCAGTCTAGATACAATGAGCAGTTCTTC.